The clone carrying this T cell receptor beta chain was detected ten times or more. Its antigen is currently unknown. Ophthalmopathy patients had Clinical Activity Score at least 3, NOSPECS grade at least 4, duration under 3 months. Diagnoses were established using clinical symptoms, serum thyroxine and TRAb, thyroid ultrasound and orbital computed tomography. From around 11 ml of fresh peripheral blood, PBMCs were isolated. The data belong to a study of T cells in Graves' hyperthyroidism and ophthalmopathy. Notes on the study in general: Ophthalmopathy was identified by the model a median 6.5 months ahead of onset.

Amplification yielded TCR beta CDR3 regions, with RNA transcripts as the source. When the TCR CDR3 underwent first-round RT-PCR, the HTBI primer set was used. TCRdb used MiXCR to reprocess the multiplex PCR reads, holding one entry per CDR3 protein. The sample lists around 390,000 distinct CDR3 sequences; around 13% were seen once. CDR3 size: 19 residues. V lost 0 bases to trimming and J lost 9 bases, with 30 bases between them. Germline CDR1 reads MNHEY; CDR2 reads SVGAGI. The receptor's source is a woman younger than 45 with Graves' ophthalmopathy. The gene calls are TRBV6-5 and TRBJ2-7; D is unclear. Sequenced input: blood. CDR3: CASSYSKSVGVRPAKGQYF. As DNA, the CDR3 is TGTGCCAGCAGTTACTCGAAAAGCGTTGGGGTGAGACCAGCGAAAGGGCAGTACTTC.